This T cell receptor beta chain emerged from a study of T cell changes during pregnancy in multiple sclerosis. The germline CDR1 and CDR2 sequences are LNHDA and SQIVND (reference sequence). The V end lost 7 bases, the J end lost 0 bases, and 15 bases lay between the germline ends. CDR3 size: 15 residues. Assay used: immunoSEQ multiplex PCR; TCRdb lists only in-frame clones, some missing. The sample includes about 69,000 clones, just over 90% of them seen just once. This TCR derives from a female donor with multiple sclerosis, enrolled in a pregnancy study. This rearrangement joins TRBV19 to TRBJ2-5; D may be TRBD1 (6 bases). The sample here was peripheral blood, taken in the third trimester of pregnancy. The CDR3 loop reads CASNSGTSNQETQYF. The CDR3 coding sequence is TGTGCCAGTAACTCCGGGACATCCAACCAAGAGACCCAGTACTTC.